The T cell receptor beta chain under discussion was sequenced for a study of blood T cell repertoires in COVID-19. TCRdb keeps only in-frame clones here, not all; method: immunoSEQ multiplex PCR. The sample records 30,000 to 45,000 clones, 70% to 80% being singletons. The germline V gene has CDR1 SGHTA and CDR2 FQGTGA. This CDR3 is built from 15 residues. Between the trimmed V and J ends, which lost 5 bases and 3 bases, there was a span of 15 bases. The chain carries TRBV7-3 and TRBJ2-3; TRBD2 is a possible D gene (5 bases). The sequencing sample was made of peripheral blood. This clonotype was obtained from a man aged 55 to 70 with active COVID-19. CDR3 in DNA: TGTGCCAGCAGCCCCTCCGGGGTAGAGACAGATACGCAGTATTTT. This encodes CASSPSGVETDTQYF.